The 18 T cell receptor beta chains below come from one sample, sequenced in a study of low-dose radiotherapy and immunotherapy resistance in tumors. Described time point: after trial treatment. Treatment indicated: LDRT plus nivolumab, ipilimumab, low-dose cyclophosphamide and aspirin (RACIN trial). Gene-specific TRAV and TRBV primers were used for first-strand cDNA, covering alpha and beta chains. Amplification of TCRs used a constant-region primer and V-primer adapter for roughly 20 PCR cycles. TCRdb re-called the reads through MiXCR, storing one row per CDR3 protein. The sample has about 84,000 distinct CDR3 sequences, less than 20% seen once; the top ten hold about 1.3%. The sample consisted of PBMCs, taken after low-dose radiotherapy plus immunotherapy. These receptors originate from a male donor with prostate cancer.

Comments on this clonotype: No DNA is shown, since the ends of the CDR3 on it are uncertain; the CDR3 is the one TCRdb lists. This CDR3 is CASSEGQGGQAGELFFF. J is TRBJ2-2 and V is TRBV28; the table's D call of TRBD1 was not tested on the DNA. Germline lookup yields CDR1 MDHEN and CDR2 SYDVKM. The CDR3 has 17 residues if both end residues are counted.

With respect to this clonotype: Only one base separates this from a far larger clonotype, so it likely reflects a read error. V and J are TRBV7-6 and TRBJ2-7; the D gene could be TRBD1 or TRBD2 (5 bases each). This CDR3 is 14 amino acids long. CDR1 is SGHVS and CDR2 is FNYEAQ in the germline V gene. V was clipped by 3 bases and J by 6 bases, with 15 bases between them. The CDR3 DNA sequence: TGTGCCAGCAGCTTCGTGGCAGGGACCTTCGAGCAGTACTTC. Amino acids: CASSFVAGTFEQYF.

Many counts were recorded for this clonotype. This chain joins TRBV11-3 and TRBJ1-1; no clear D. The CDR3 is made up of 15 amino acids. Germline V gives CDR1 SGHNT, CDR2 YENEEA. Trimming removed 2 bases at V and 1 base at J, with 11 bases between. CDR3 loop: CASSLPALSNTEAFF. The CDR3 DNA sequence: TGTGCCAGCAGCTTACCTGCCCTTTCGAACACTGAAGCTTTCTTT.

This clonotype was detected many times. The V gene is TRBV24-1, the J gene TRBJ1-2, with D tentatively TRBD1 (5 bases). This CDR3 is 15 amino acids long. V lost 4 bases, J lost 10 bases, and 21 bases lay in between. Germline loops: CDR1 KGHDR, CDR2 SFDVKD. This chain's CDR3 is CATSETPGRPSVYTF. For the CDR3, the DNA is TGTGCCACCAGTGAAACTCCGGGACGCCCTAGCGTCTACACCTTC.

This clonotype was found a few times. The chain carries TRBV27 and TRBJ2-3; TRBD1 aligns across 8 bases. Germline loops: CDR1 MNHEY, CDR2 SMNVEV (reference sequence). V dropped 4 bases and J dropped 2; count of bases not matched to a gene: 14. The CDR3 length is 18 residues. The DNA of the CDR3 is TGTGCCAGCAGTTCAGGGCCGGGTCAGGGGGCTTCCACAGATACGCAGTATTTT. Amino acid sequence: CASSSGPGQGASTDTQYF.

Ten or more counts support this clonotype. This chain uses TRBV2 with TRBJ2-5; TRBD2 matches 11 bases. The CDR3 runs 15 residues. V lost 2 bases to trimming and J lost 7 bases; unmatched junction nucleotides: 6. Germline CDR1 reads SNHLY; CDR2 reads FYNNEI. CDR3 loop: CASSELAGGRTTQYF. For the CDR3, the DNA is TGTGCCAGCAGTGAACTAGCGGGAGGTCGGACGACCCAGTACTTC.

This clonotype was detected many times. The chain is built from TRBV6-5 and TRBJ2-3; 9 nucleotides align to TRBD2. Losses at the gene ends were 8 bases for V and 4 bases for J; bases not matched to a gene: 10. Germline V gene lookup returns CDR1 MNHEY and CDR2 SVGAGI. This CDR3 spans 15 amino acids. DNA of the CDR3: TGTGCCAGCCAGGCGTGGGGGACTAGCTCAGATACGCAGTATTTT. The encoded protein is CASQAWGTSSDTQYF.

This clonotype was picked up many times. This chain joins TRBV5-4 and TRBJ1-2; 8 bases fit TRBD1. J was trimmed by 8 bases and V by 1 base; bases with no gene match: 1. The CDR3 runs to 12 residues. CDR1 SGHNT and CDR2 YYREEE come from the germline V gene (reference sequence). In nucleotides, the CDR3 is TGTGCCAGCAGCTTGACAGGGGGAGGCTACACCTTC. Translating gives CASSLTGGGYTF.

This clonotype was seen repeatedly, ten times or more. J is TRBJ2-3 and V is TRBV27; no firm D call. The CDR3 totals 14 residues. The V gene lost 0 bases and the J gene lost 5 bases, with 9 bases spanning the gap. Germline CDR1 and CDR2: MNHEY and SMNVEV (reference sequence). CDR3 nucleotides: TGTGCCAGCAGTTTATCTTACTGGCTAGATACGCAGTATTTT. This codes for CASSLSYWLDTQYF.

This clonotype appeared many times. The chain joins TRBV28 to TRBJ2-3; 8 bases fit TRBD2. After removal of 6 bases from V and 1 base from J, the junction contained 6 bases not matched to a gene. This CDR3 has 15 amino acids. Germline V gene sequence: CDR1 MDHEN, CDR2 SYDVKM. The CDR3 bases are TGTGCCAGCAGCTACACTAGCGGCCGCACAGATACGCAGTATTTT. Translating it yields CASSYTSGRTDTQYF.

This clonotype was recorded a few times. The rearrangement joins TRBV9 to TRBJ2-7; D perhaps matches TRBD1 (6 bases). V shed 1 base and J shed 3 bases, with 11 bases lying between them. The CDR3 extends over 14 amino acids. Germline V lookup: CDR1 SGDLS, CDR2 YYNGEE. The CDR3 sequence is CASSVSGDIYEQYF. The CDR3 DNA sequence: TGTGCCAGCAGCGTATCAGGGGACATCTACGAGCAGTACTTC.

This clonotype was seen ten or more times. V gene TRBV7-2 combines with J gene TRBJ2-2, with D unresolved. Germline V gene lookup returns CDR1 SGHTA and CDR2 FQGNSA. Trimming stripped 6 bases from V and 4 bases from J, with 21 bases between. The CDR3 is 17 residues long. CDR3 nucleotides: TGTGCCAGCAGAAGGGCAATCATTCCATCCTTCACCGGGGAGCTGTTTTTT. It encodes CASRRAIIPSFTGELFF.

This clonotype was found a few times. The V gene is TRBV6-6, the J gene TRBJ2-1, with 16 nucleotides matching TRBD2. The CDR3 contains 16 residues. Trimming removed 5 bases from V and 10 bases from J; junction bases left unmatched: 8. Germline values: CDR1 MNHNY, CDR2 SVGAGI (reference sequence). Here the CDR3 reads CASSPTGTSGRGEQFF. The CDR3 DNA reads TGTGCCAGCAGTCCTACCGGGACTAGCGGGAGGGGCGAGCAGTTCTTC.

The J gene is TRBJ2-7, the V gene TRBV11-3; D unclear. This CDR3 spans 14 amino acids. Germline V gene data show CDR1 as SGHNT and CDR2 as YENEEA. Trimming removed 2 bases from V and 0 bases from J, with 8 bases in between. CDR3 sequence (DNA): TGTGCCAGCAGCTTAAAGGTGAGCTCCTACGAGCAGTACTTC. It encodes CASSLKVSSYEQYF.

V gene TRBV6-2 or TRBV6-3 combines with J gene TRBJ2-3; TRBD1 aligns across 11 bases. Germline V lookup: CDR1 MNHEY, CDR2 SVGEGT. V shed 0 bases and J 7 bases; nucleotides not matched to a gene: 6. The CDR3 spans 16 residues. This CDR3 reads CASSYSLGQGAYTQYF. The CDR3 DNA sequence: TGTGCCAGCAGTTACTCCCTCGGACAGGGGGCATATACGCAGTATTTT.

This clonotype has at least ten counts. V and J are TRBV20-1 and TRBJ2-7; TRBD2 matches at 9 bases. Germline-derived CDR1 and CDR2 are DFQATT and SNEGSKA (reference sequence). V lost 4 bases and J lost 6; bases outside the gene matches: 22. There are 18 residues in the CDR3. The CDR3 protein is CSAITPNPGGGRAGEQYF. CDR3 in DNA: TGCAGTGCTATTACTCCAAATCCCGGGGGCGGGAGGGCAGGCGAGCAGTACTTC.

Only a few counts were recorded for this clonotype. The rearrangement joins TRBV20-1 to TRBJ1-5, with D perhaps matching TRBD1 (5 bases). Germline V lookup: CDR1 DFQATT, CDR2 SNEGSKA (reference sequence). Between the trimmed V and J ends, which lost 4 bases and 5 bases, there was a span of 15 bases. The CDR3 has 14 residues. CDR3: CSAMVGDQDQPQHF. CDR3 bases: TGCAGTGCTATGGTCGGGGACCAGGATCAGCCCCAGCATTTT.

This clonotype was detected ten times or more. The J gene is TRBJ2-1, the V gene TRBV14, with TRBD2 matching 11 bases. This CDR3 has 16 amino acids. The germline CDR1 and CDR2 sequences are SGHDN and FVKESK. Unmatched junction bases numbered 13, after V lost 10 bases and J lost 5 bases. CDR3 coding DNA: TGTGCCACCACTGTGCTGACTAGCGGGATCAACAATGAGCAGTTCTTC. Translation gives CATTVLTSGINNEQFF.